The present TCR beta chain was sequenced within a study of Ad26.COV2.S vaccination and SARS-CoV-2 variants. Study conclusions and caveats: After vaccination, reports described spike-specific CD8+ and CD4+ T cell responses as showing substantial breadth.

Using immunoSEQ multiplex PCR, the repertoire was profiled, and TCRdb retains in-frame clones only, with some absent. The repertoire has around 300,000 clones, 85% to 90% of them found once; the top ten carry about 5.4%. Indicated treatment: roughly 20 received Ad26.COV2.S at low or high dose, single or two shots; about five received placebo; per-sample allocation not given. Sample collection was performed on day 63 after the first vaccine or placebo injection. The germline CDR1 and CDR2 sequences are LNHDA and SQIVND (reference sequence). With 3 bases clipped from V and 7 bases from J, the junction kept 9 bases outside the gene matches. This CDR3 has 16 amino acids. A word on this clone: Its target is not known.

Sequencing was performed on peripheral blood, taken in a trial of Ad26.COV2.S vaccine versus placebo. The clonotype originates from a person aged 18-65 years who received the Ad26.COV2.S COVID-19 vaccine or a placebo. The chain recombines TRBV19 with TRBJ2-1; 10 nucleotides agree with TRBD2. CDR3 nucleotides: TGTGCCAGTAGTATTATGGCTAGCGGGGGACCAAATGAGCAGTTCTTC. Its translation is CASSIMASGGPNEQFF.